Each of the 16 T cell receptor beta chains below was sequenced from the same sample in a study of shared clonotypes between healthy human individuals. TCRdb keeps only in-frame clones here, not all; method: immunoSEQ multiplex PCR. The sample includes about 2.3 million clones, 85% to 95% of them seen just once. Source material: naive CD4+ T cells from PBMCs. The subset here: CD45RA+ positively selected. These receptor sequences come from a man aged 18-30 years in good health. Some clones in this sample may be carry-over from other donors' samples.

The genes are TRBV15 and TRBJ1-1; D is perhaps TRBD1 (6 bases). Germline CDR1 LNHNV, CDR2 YYDKDF (reference sequence). V lost 4 bases, J lost 4 bases, and 16 bases lay in between. The CDR3 has 15 residues. The CDR3 spells CATSIFLGGLTEAFF. In DNA, the CDR3 is TGTGCCACCAGCATTTTTCTGGGGGGCCTCACTGAAGCTTTCTTT.

The chain employs TRBV15 and TRBJ1-2; D remains unclear. Deletions cut 1 base from V and 5 bases from J, with 11 bases between. CDR3 size: 14 residues. Germline CDR1 LNHNV, CDR2 YYDKDF (reference sequence). The CDR3 DNA reads TGTGCCACCAGCAGAGTTAGCGGAGGGTATGGCTACACCTTC. It is translated as CATSRVSGGYGYTF.

The chain is built from TRBV6-1 and TRBJ2-7; tentative D call: TRBD2 (5 bases). Germline loops: CDR1 MNHNS, CDR2 SASEGT. The CDR3 contains 13 residues. The V end lost 4 bases, the J end lost 4 bases, and 11 bases lay between the germline ends. CDR3 DNA: TGTGCCAGCAGTGCAGAGGGCGGATACGAGCAGTACTTC. Encoded protein: CASSAEGGYEQYF.

The rearrangement links TRBV7-2 to TRBJ2-3; 9 bases agree with TRBD2. Germline V gene sequence: CDR1 SGHTA, CDR2 FQGNSA. The CDR3 spans 15 residues. Trimming at V came to 6 bases and at J to 6 bases, leaving 10 bases not matched to a gene. This CDR3 reads CASRQGLAGEDTQYF. Written as DNA, the CDR3 is TGTGCCAGCAGGCAAGGGTTAGCGGGAGAGGATACGCAGTATTTT.

This clone appeared a few times. The sample holds other DNA sequences that translate to the same CDR3. V and J are TRBV9 and TRBJ2-7; 10 bases are a match to TRBD1. The ends lost 2 bases at V and 3 bases at J; junction bases unmatched: 2. Germline CDR1 SGDLS, CDR2 YYNGEE. The CDR3 has 14 amino acids. This chain's CDR3 is CASSVGDRGYEQYF. CDR3 nucleotide sequence: TGTGCCAGCAGCGTTGGGGACAGGGGCTACGAGCAGTACTTC.

The chain is built from TRBV25-1 and TRBJ1-2, with 7 bases lining up with TRBD1. This CDR3 spans 12 amino acids. After removal of 4 bases from V and 7 bases from J, the junction contained 3 bases not matched to a gene. Germline CDR1 MGHDK, CDR2 SYGVNS. DNA for the CDR3: TGTGCCAGCAGTGGACAGGGTGGTGGCTACACCTTC. Encoded protein: CASSGQGGGYTF.

The rearrangement uses TRBV7-2 and TRBJ1-5, with 7 bases identical to TRBD1. This CDR3 contains 19 residues. Germline CDR1 and CDR2: SGHTA and FQGNSA. V shed 5 bases, J shed 0 bases, and the junction held 16 bases outside the gene matches. The CDR3: CASSLVGGRGKTSNQPQHF. The CDR3 bases are TGTGCCAGCAGCCTAGTGGGAGGCAGGGGGAAGACTAGCAATCAGCCCCAGCATTTT.

J is TRBJ2-1 and V is TRBV15; 9 bases line up with TRBD1. The CDR3 length is 18 residues. Germline V CDR1 and CDR2: LNHNV, YYDKDF (reference sequence). Losses at the gene ends were 2 bases for V and 4 bases for J; bases not matched to a gene: 12. CDR3 loop: CATSRRYRGQREYNEQFF. CDR3 in DNA: TGTGCCACCAGCAGAAGGTACAGGGGGCAACGGGAATACAATGAGCAGTTCTTC.

V is TRBV2 and J is TRBJ2-7; the match to TRBD2 covers 7 bases. The CDR3 is made up of 14 amino acids. The trim removed 1 base at V and 5 bases at J, leaving 5 bases unmatched. From germline, CDR1 is SNHLY and CDR2 FYNNEI. The CDR3 sequence is CASSEGLAVDEQYF. The CDR3 bases are TGTGCCAGCAGTGAAGGGCTAGCGGTCGACGAGCAGTACTTC. Full variable domain (missing parts from reference TRBV2 and TRBJ2-7): EPEVTQTPSHQVTQMGQEVILRCVPISNHLYFYWYRQILGQKVEFLVSFYNNEISEKSEIFDDQFSVERPDGSNFTLKIRSTKLEDSAMYFCASSEGLAVDEQYFGPGTRLTVT.

CDR3 in amino acids: CAWSASGLLNEKLFF. The DNA for the CDR3 is TGTGCCTGGAGTGCCTCGGGACTTTTAAATGAAAAACTGTTTTTT. V is TRBV30 and J is TRBJ1-4; tentatively, D is TRBD1 (5 bases). CDR1 GTSNPN and CDR2 SVGIG come from the germline V gene (reference sequence). CDR3 size: 15 residues. V was clipped by 1 base and J by 5 bases, with 14 bases between them.

The rearrangement links TRBV6-6 to TRBJ1-3, with 7 positions matching TRBD1. CDR1 MNHNY and CDR2 SVGAGI come from the germline V gene (reference sequence). The V segment lost 2 bases and the J segment 3 bases; nucleotides outside the gene matches: 7. CDR3 size: 16 residues. The CDR3 spells CASSYGQGGSGNTIYF. CDR3 in DNA: TGTGCCAGCAGTTACGGGCAGGGGGGAAGTGGAAACACCATATATTTT.

For this clone: The same CDR3 is also encoded by other DNA sequences in this sample. V and J are TRBV28 and TRBJ1-1; 9 nucleotides agree with TRBD1. This CDR3 spans 14 amino acids. After removal of 6 bases from V and 1 base from J, the junction contained 3 bases not matched to a gene. Germline V gene sequence: CDR1 MDHEN, CDR2 SYDVKM. The CDR3 is CASSPGQGNTEAFF. As DNA, the CDR3 is TGTGCCAGCAGCCCGGGACAGGGGAACACTGAAGCTTTCTTT.

This chain joins TRBV7-8 and TRBJ2-5; no clear D gene. The CDR3 has 16 amino acids. Germline V CDR1 and CDR2: SGHVS, FQNEAQ. Trimming took off 5 bases at V and 3 bases at J, with 19 bases between the two ends. The CDR3, as DNA: TGTGCCAGCAGCCTTGGTTGGTGGCAAGATAAAGAGACCCAGTACTTC. Residues: CASSLGWWQDKETQYF.

The CDR3 protein is CASSLSRQYSNQPQHF. Written as DNA, the CDR3 is TGTGCCAGCAGTTTATCTAGACAGTATAGCAATCAGCCCCAGCATTTT. The V call is TRBV28, the J call TRBJ1-5; D perhaps matches TRBD1 (5 bases). CDR1 is MDHEN, CDR2 SYDVKM, per germline. The V end was cut by 1 base, the J end by 0 bases, with 10 bases between. This CDR3 has 16 amino acids.

The chain links TRBV19 to TRBJ2-1, with 9 bases fitting TRBD2. CDR1 and CDR2 from the germline V gene are LNHDA and SQIVND (reference sequence). J lost 8 bases, V lost 3 bases, and 8 bases had no gene match. This CDR3 comprises 15 residues. CDR3 nucleotide sequence: TGTGCCAGTAGTATTGGGCTAGCGGGAACGGATGAGCAGTTCTTC. Protein product: CASSIGLAGTDEQFF.

This clone came up once. The V and J genes are TRBV10-1 and TRBJ2-3, with D hard to call. V gave up 7 bases and J gave up 0 bases, with 17 bases separating them. Germline assignment: CDR1 WNHNN and CDR2 SYGVQD (reference sequence). CDR3 length equals 16 residues. The CDR3 loop reads CASTSPAKPSTDTQYF. The DNA of the CDR3 is TGCGCCAGCACGTCGCCAGCTAAACCTAGCACAGATACGCAGTATTTT.